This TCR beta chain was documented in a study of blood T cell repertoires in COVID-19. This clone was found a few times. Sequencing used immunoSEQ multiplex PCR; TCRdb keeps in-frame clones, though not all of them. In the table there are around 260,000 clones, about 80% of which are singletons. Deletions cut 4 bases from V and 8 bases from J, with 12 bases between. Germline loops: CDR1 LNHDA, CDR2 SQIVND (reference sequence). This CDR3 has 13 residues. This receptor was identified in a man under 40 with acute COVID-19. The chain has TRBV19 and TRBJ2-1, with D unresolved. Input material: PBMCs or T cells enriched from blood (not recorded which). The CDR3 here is CASSTTVKDEQFF. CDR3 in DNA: TGTGCCAGTAGTACCACTGTTAAAGATGAGCAGTTCTTC.